This T cell receptor (beta chain) was profiled in a study of CD8 T cells in Susac syndrome. The RNA, roughly 0.45 to 1 ug, was put through reverse transcription using random hexamers. TCRdb re-called the immunoSEQ multiplex PCR reads with MiXCR, one entry per CDR3 protein. Found here are about 300,000 distinct CDR3 sequences, 75% to 90% of them singletons; the top ten hold roughly 0.17%. Negative isolation yielded the CD8+ and CD4+ T cells, while FACS enriched the TEMRA cells. The CDR3 contains 15 residues. V shed 4 bases and J 7 bases; nucleotides not matched to a gene: 8. This chain links TRBV12-3 or TRBV12-4 with TRBJ2-1; TRBD2 matches at 9 bases. The source of this sequence is a human donor with multiple sclerosis. Sequencing used CD8+ T cells from PBMCs. CDR3 sequence (DNA): TGTGCCAGCAGTTCCTTAGCGGGAGCAGGGAATGAGCAGTTCTTC. It codes for CASSSLAGAGNEQFF.